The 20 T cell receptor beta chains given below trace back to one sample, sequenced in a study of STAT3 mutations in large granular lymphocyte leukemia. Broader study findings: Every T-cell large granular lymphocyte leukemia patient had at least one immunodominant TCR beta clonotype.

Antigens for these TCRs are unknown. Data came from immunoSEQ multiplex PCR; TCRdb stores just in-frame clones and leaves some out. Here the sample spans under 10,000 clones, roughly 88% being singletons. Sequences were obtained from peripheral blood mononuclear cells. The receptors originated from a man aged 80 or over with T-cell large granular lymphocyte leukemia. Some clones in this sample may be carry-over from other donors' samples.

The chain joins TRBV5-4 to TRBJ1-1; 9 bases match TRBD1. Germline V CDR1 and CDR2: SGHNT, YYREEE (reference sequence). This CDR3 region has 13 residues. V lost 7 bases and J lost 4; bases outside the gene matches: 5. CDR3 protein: CASLVTGGTEAFF. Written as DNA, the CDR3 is TGTGCCAGCTTGGTGACAGGGGGCACTGAAGCTTTCTTT.

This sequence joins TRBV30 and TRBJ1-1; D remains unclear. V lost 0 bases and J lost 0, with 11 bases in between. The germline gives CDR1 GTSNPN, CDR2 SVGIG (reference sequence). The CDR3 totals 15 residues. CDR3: CAWSVAALMNTEAFF. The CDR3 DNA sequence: TGTGCCTGGAGTGTGGCAGCCTTAATGAACACTGAAGCTTTCTTT.

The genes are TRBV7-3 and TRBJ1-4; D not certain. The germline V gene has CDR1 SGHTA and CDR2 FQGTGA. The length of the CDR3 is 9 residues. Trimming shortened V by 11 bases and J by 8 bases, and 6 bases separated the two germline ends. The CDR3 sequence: CAVGEKLFF. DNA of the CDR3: TGTGCCGTCGGGGAAAAACTGTTTTTT.

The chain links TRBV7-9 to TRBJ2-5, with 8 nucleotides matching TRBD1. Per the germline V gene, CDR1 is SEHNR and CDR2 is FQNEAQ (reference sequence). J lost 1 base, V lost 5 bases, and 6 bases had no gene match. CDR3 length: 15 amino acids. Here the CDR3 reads CASSTGQGTQETQYF. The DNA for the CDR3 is TGTGCCAGCAGCACAGGACAGGGTACCCAAGAGACCCAGTACTTC.

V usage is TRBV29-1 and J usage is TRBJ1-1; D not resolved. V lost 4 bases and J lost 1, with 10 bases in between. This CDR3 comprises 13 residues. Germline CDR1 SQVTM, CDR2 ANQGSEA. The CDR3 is CSVVYTENTEAFF. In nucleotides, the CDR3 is TGCAGCGTTGTGTATACAGAGAACACTGAAGCTTTCTTT.

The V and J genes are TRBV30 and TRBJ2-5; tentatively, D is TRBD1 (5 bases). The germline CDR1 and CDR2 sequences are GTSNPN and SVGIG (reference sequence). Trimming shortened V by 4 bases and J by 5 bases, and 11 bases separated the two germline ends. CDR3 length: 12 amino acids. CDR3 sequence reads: CAWTRVGETQYF. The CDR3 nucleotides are TGTGCCTGGACCAGGGTTGGGGAGACCCAGTACTTC.

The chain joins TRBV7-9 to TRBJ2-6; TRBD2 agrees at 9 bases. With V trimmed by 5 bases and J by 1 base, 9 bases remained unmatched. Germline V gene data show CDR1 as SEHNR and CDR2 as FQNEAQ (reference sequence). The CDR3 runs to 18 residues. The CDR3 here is CASSPQGGGVSGANVLTF. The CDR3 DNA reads TGTGCCAGCAGCCCGCAAGGCGGGGGGGTGTCTGGGGCCAACGTCCTGACTTTC.

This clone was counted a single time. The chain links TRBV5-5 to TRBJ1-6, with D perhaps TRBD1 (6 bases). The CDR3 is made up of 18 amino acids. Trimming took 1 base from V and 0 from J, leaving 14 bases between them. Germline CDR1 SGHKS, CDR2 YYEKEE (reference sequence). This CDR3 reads CASSLRDMLSSYNSPLHF. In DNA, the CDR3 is TGTGCCAGCAGCTTGAGGGACATGCTGAGCTCCTATAATTCACCCCTCCACTTT.

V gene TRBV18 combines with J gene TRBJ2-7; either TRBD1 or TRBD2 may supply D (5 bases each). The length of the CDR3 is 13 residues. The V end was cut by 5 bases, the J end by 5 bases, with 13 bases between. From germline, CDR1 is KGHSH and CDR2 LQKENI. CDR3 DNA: TGTGCCAGCTCATCGCCGGGACCCAACGAGCAGTACTTC. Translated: CASSSPGPNEQYF.

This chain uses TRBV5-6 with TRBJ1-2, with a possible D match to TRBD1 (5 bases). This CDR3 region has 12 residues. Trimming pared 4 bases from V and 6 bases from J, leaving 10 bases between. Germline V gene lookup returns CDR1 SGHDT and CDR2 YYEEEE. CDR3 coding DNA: TGTGCCAGCAGCGGAGGGGCGGATGGCTACACCTTC. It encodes CASSGGADGYTF.

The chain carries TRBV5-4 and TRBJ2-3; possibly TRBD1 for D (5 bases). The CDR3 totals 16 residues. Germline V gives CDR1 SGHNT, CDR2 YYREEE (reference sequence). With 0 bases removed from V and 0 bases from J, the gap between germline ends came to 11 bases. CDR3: CASSLVGQTSTDTQYF. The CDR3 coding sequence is TGTGCCAGCAGCTTGGTGGGGCAGACTAGCACAGATACGCAGTATTTT.

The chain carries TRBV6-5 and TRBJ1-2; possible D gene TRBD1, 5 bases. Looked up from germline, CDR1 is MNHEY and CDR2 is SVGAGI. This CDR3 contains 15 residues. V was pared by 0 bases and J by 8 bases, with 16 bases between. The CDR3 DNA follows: TGTGCCAGCAGTTACTCTGGGACCGACTCGAGAGGCTACACCTTC. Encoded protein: CASSYSGTDSRGYTF.

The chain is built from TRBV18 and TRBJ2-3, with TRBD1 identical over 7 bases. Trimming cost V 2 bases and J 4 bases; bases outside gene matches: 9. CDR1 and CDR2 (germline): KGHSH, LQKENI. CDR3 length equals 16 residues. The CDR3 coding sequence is TGTGCCAGCTCACCATACGTGGGACAGCTCCCAGATACGCAGTATTTT. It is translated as CASSPYVGQLPDTQYF.

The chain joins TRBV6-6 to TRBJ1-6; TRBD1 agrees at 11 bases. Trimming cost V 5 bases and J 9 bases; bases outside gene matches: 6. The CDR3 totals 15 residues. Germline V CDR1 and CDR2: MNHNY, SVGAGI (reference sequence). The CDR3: CASSEGQGVSSPLHF. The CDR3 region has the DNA TGTGCCAGCAGTGAGGGACAGGGGGTTAGTTCACCCCTCCACTTT.

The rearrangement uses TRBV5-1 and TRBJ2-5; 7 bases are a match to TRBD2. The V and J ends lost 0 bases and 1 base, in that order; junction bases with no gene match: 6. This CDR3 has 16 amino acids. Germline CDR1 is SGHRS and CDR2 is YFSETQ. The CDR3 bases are TGCGCCAGCAGCTTGGTGGCTAGCGGACGCCAAGAGACCCAGTACTTC. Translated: CASSLVASGRQETQYF. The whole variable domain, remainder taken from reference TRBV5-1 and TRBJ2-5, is KAGVTQTPRYLIKTRGQQVTLSCSPISGHRSVSWYQQTPGQGLQFLFEYFSETQRNKGNFPGRFSGRQFSNSRSEMNVSTLELGDSALYLCASSLVASGRQETQYFGPGTRLLVL.

CDR3 residues: CASIGAGQGLNTGELFF. The CDR3 DNA reads as TGTGCCAGCATTGGAGCGGGACAGGGGTTGAACACCGGGGAGCTGTTTTTT. The V call is TRBV6-1, the J call TRBJ2-2; 10 bases agree with TRBD1. The length of the CDR3 is 17 residues. The junction had 9 bases not matched to a gene; V was cut back by 7 bases and J by 1 base. Germline values: CDR1 MNHNS, CDR2 SASEGT.

This CDR3 reads CASSEQGKDSPLHF. In DNA, the CDR3 is TGTGCCAGCAGTGAGCAGGGGAAGGATTCACCCCTCCACTTT. This sequence joins TRBV2 and TRBJ1-6, with D tentatively TRBD1 (6 bases). The germline CDR1 and CDR2 sequences are SNHLY and FYNNEI. CDR3 size: 14 residues. Trimming took 3 bases from V and 8 from J, leaving 11 bases between them.

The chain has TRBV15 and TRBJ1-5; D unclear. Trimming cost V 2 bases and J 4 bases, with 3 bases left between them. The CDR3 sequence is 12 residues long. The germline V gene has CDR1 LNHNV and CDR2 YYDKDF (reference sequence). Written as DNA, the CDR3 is TGTGCCACCAGCAGACATAATCAGCCCCAGCATTTT. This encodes CATSRHNQPQHF. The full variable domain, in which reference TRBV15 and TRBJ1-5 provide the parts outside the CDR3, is DAMVIQNPRYQVTQFGKPVTLSCSQTLNHNVMYWYQQKSSQAPKLLFHYYDKDFNNEADTPDNFQSRRPNTSFCFLDIRSPGLGDTAMYLCATSRHNQPQHFGDGTRLSIL.

For the CDR3, the DNA is TGTGCCACCAGCAGAGATCTCGCTCAGCCCCAGCATTTT. It specifies CATSRDLAQPQHF. The rearrangement uses TRBV15 and TRBJ1-5; D uncertain. V lost 0 bases to trimming and J lost 6 bases, with 6 bases between them. This CDR3 contains 13 residues. Germline-derived CDR1 and CDR2 are LNHNV and YYDKDF (reference sequence).

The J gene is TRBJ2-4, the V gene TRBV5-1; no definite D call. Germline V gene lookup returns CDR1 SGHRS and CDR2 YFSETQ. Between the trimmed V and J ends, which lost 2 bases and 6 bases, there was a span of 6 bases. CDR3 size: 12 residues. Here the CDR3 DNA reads TGCGCCAGCAGCTTCAGACTAAACATTCAGTACTTC. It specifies CASSFRLNIQYF. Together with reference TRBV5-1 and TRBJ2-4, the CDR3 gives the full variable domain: KAGVTQTPRYLIKTRGQQVTLSCSPISGHRSVSWYQQTPGQGLQFLFEYFSETQRNKGNFPGRFSGRQFSNSRSEMNVSTLELGDSALYLCASSFRLNIQYFGAGTRLSVL.